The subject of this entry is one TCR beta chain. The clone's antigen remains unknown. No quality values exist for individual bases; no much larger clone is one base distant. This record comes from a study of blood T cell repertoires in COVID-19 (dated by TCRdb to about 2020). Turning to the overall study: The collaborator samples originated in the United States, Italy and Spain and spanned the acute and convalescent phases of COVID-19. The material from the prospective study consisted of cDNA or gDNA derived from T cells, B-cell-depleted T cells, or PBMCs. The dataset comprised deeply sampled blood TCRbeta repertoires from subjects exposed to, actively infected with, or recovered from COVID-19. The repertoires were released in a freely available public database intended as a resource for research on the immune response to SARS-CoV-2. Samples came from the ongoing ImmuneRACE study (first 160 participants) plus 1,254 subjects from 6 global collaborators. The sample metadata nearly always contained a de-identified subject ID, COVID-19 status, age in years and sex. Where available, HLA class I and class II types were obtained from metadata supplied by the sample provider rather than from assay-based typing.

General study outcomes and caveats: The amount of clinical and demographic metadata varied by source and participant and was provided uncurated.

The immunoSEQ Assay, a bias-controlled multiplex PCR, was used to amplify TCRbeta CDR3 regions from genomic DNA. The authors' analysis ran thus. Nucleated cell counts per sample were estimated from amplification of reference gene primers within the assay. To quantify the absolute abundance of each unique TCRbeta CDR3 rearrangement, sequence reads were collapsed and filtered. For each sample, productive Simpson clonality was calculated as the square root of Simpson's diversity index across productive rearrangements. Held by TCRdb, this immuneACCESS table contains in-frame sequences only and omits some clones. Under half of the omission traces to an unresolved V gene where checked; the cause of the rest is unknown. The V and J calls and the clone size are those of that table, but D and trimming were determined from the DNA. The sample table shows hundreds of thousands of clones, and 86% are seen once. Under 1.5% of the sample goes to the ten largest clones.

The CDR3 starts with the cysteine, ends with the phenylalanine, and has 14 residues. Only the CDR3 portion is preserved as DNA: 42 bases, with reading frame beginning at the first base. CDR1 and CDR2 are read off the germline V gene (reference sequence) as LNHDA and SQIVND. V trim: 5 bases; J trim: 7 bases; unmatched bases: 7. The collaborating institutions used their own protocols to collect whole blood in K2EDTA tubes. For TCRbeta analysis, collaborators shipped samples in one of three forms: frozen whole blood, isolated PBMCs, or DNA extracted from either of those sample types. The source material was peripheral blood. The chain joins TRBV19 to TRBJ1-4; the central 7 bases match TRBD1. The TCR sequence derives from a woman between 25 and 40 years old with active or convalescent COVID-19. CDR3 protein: CASSETGAGEKLFF. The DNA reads TGTGCCAGTAGTGAAACAGGGGCAGGTGAAAAACTGTTTTTT.